Presented here are 20 T cell receptor beta chains from one specimen sequenced in a study of cytomegalovirus exposure and HLA in healthy donors. PCR employed 60 Vbeta and 13 Jbeta primers. Libraries were prepared by immunoSEQ multiplex PCR; TCRdb keeps only in-frame clonotypes and omits some of them. The table shows 100,000 or so clones, with about 13% occurring only once. Sequencing was done on a sample of PBMCs. These receptor sequences come from a middle-aged man in good health and CMV-seropositive.

This CDR3 reads CASSLVGGQPQHF. Here the CDR3 DNA reads TGTGCCAGCAGCTTAGTAGGGGGTCAGCCCCAGCATTTT. The chain uses TRBV7-2 and TRBJ1-5; maybe TRBD1 (6 bases). The germline gives CDR1 SGHTA, CDR2 FQGNSA. The CDR3 length is 13 residues. The germline V and J ends were trimmed by 1 base and 6 bases, with 7 bases remaining between them.

The chain uses TRBV7-9 and TRBJ2-3, with 10 nucleotides matching TRBD2. Germline CDR1 is SEHNR and CDR2 is FQNEAQ (reference sequence). V trimming: 4 bases; J trimming: 7 bases; junction bases outside the gene matches: 11. The CDR3 covers 16 residues. The DNA of the CDR3 is TGTGCCAGCAGCTCTAGCGGGAGTGGCAGGGTGAATACGCAGTATTTT. Its protein product is CASSSSGSGRVNTQYF.

This clone showed up just a few times. The chain uses TRBV4-3 and TRBJ1-5, with TRBD1 matching 9 bases. The V segment lost 1 base and the J segment 4 bases; nucleotides outside the gene matches: 2. The CDR3 spans 15 residues. Germline CDR1 reads LGHNA; CDR2 reads YSLEER. This chain's CDR3 is CASSQAGTGNQPQHF. For the CDR3, the DNA is TGCGCCAGCAGCCAAGCTGGGACAGGGAATCAGCCCCAGCATTTT.

A few counts support this clone. This chain links TRBV10-3 with TRBJ2-1; TRBD2 might be the D (5 bases). The CDR3 has 11 residues. V was cut by 10 bases and J by 6 bases, with 10 bases left in between. Germline V CDR1 and CDR2: ENHRY, SYGVKD. This CDR3 is CASSSGNEQFF. CDR3 in DNA: TGTGCCAGTTCGAGCGGCAATGAGCAGTTCTTC.

This clone has only a few counts. The chain carries TRBV9 and TRBJ2-3; 12 bases align to TRBD2. The CDR3 is 15 residues long. CDR1 is SGDLS, CDR2 YYNGEE, per germline. With 0 bases clipped from V and 4 bases from J, the junction kept 0 bases outside the gene matches. CDR3 residues: CASSVASGRADTQYF. DNA for the CDR3: TGTGCCAGCAGCGTAGCTAGCGGGAGGGCAGATACGCAGTATTTT.

CDR3: CAWTPQGAGNYGYTF. The CDR3 DNA reads TGTGCCTGGACACCGCAGGGGGCGGGGAACTATGGCTACACCTTC. This chain connects TRBV30 to TRBJ1-2, with 8 bases lining up with TRBD1. V was clipped by 4 bases and J by 2 bases; unmatched bases: 9. CDR1 and CDR2 from the germline V gene are GTSNPN and SVGIG (reference sequence). CDR3 length: 15 amino acids.

This clone was observed a handful of times. This sequence is one base from a far larger clone and is likely a read error. The chain has TRBV28 and TRBJ2-1, with a weak D call TRBD2 (6 bases). The CDR3 covers 11 residues. The germline V and J ends were trimmed by 4 bases and 14 bases, with 12 bases remaining between them. The germline V gene has CDR1 MDHEN and CDR2 SYDVKM. The CDR3 protein is CASSSNGGKFF. Here the CDR3 DNA reads TGTGCCAGCAGTTCTAACGGCGGGAAGTTCTTC.

This clone was detected only a few times. The rearrangement links TRBV28 to TRBJ2-1; D is perhaps TRBD2 (6 bases). The CDR3 is 16 amino acids. CDR1 is MDHEN, CDR2 SYDVKM, per germline. The V and J ends lost 7 bases and 0 bases respectively, with 16 bases between them. As DNA, the CDR3 is TGTGCCAGCATGATTCGGGGGAGTTACTCCTACAATGAGCAGTTCTTC. Translation: CASMIRGSYSYNEQFF.

This clone was detected once. Other DNA sequences in this specimen translate into the identical CDR3. The V call is TRBV28, the J call TRBJ2-7; D uncertain. V was shortened by 3 bases and J by 4 bases, with 7 bases between the two germline ends. The germline V gene encodes CDR1 MDHEN and CDR2 SYDVKM. This CDR3 contains 12 residues. The CDR3 region is CASSFSSYEQYF. CDR3 DNA sequence: TGTGCCAGCAGTTTCTCCTCTTACGAGCAGTACTTC.

There are a few counts of this clone. The rearrangement links TRBV7-9 to TRBJ2-5; D is perhaps TRBD2 (6 bases). The CDR3 covers 15 residues. Germline V gene sequence: CDR1 SEHNR, CDR2 FQNEAQ (reference sequence). V lost 2 bases, J lost 2 bases, and 12 bases lay in between. CDR3 DNA sequence: TGTGCCAGCAGCTTAAGCCTAGCGTCTCAAGAGACCCAGTACTTC. It encodes CASSLSLASQETQYF.

Only a few counts were recorded for this clone. This rearrangement joins TRBV7-2 to TRBJ2-7; 12 bases are shared with TRBD2. The CDR3 spans 14 residues. Germline V gene sequence: CDR1 SGHTA, CDR2 FQGNSA. V lost 4 bases to trimming and J lost 4 bases; unmatched junction nucleotides: 2. The CDR3 coding sequence is TGTGCCAGCAGCTGGACTAGCGGGACGTACGAGCAGTACTTC. Protein product: CASSWTSGTYEQYF.

This clone was recorded a few times. The chain uses TRBV23-1 and TRBJ1-1; D perhaps matches TRBD1 (6 bases). TRBV23-1 is an ORF, and what it does is uncertain. This CDR3 has 15 amino acids. Trimming removed 8 bases from V and 4 bases from J, with 20 bases in between. The CDR3, as DNA: TGCGCCAGCTCCAAGTTCCCGGGACAAAGCACTGAAGCTTTCTTT. Amino acid sequence: CASSKFPGQSTEAFF.

The rearrangement joins TRBV28 to TRBJ1-3; 8 bases map to TRBD1. This CDR3 region has 16 residues. Per the germline V gene, CDR1 is MDHEN and CDR2 is SYDVKM. J was trimmed by 0 bases and V by 11 bases; bases with no gene match: 12. CDR3 nucleotides: TGTGCCGTGCTGACAGGGGCCCCCTTCTCTGGAAACACCATATATTTT. As protein: CAVLTGAPFSGNTIYF. Combining the CDR3 with reference TRBV28 and TRBJ1-3 gives the whole variable domain DVKVTQSSRYLVKRTGEKVFLECVQDMDHENMFWYRQDPGLGLRLIYFSYDVKMKEKGDIPEGYSVSREKKERFSLILESASTNQTSMYLCAVLTGAPFSGNTIYFGEGSWLTVV.

This clone was detected a few times. The genes are TRBV4-1 and TRBJ2-5, with 7 positions matching TRBD1. The junction had 8 bases not matched to a gene; V was cut back by 5 bases and J by 2 bases. This CDR3 is built from 15 residues. Germline CDR1 reads MGHRA; CDR2 reads YSYEKL. The CDR3 nucleotides are TGCGCCAGCAGCGTTGGGGGCAGGGGGCAAGAGACCCAGTACTTC. Translated: CASSVGGRGQETQYF.

This clone was seen a handful of times. The chain employs TRBV27 and TRBJ1-4; D might be TRBD1 (6 bases). The CDR3 loop spans 15 amino acids. The germline V gene has CDR1 MNHEY and CDR2 SMNVEV (reference sequence). Trimming stripped 4 bases from V and 8 bases from J, with 17 bases between. The CDR3 loop reads CASSSIQGMWEKLFF. CDR3 sequence (DNA): TGTGCCAGCAGTTCGATACAGGGAATGTGGGAAAAACTGTTTTTT.

This clone came up a few times. V gene TRBV6-5 combines with J gene TRBJ2-3, with D possibly being TRBD1 (5 bases). The CDR3 extends over 15 amino acids. Germline CDR1 and CDR2: MNHEY and SVGAGI. V dropped 6 bases and J dropped 4 bases, with 17 bases sitting between them. In nucleotides, the CDR3 is TGTGCCAGCAGCATACAGGACCGGACGGCAGATACGCAGTATTTT. It specifies CASSIQDRTADTQYF.

The V gene is TRBV18, the J gene TRBJ1-5; D uncertain. The V end was cut by 1 base, the J end by 0 bases, with 4 bases between. The CDR3 is 14 residues long. The germline gives CDR1 KGHSH, CDR2 LQKENI. The CDR3 sequence: CASSPQHSNQPQHF. The DNA of the CDR3 is TGTGCCAGCTCACCACAACATAGCAATCAGCCCCAGCATTTT. The variable domain in full, with the rest retrieved from reference TRBV18 and TRBJ1-5, is NAGVMQNPRHLVRRRGQEARLRCSPMKGHSHVYWYRQLPEEGLKFMVYLQKENIIDESGMPKERFSAEFPKEGPSILRIQQVVRGDSAAYFCASSPQHSNQPQHFGDGTRLSIL.

This clone was seen a handful of times. The chain has TRBV29-1 and TRBJ2-3; TRBD1 matches at 8 bases. The CDR3 consists of 14 residues. V was pared by 4 bases and J by 5 bases, with 8 bases of the junction left unmatched. CDR1 and CDR2 (germline): SQVTM, ANQGSEA. The DNA of the CDR3 is TGCAGCGTTGGTCTCGGACAGGGTGGAGATACGCAGTATTTT. Its protein is CSVGLGQGGDTQYF.

J is TRBJ2-5 and V is TRBV5-1; 7 bases line up with TRBD1. The J call may be wrong; the DNA end is better matched by TRBJ2-7. This CDR3 region has 14 residues. CDR1 is SGHRS, CDR2 YFSETQ, per germline. CDR3 residues: CASSATTGEYEQYF. The CDR3 nucleotides are TGCGCCAGCAGCGCGACCACAGGGGAATACGAGCAGTACTTC.

Only a few counts were recorded for this clone. The genes are TRBV9 and TRBJ2-1; 14 nucleotides match TRBD2. CDR3 length: 16 residues. V lost 3 bases and J lost 6; bases outside the gene matches: 5. CDR1 SGDLS and CDR2 YYNGEE come from the germline V gene. CDR3 region: CASSEPGLAGVNEQFF. The CDR3 bases are TGTGCCAGCAGCGAACCGGGACTAGCGGGAGTCAATGAGCAGTTCTTC. The full variable domain, with the rest looked up from reference TRBV9 and TRBJ2-1, is DSGVTQTPKHLITATGQRVTLRCSPRSGDLSVYWYQQSLDQGLQFLIQYYNGEERAKGNILERFSAQQFPDLHSELNLSSLELGDSALYFCASSEPGLAGVNEQFFGPGTRLTVL.